Listed below are T cell receptor beta chains from one sample, sequenced in a study of blood T cell repertoires in COVID-19. Here immunoSEQ multiplex PCR was the method, and the copy in TCRdb shows in-frame clones only, minus some. The sample lists around 60,000 clones, more than 60% occurring once. The sample consisted of peripheral blood. Receptors originate from a woman in her 50s with active or convalescent COVID-19. CDR3s include the opening cysteine and the closing phenylalanine or tryptophan. The D gene is left open where the match is weak. For some rows the clone size is stated as once, few or many, or as a class when expanded; others skip it.

>.|TRBV9|.|TRBJ2-2
TGTGCCAGCAGCGTAGCGGGCGGGGAGCTGTTTTTT
CASSVAGGELFF
>.|TRBV4-1|.|TRBJ2-6
TGCGCCAGCAGCCAGGATAGGGTCGGCAGGGGCGGGGCCAACGTCCTGACTTTC
CASSQDRVGRGGANVLTF
>.|TRBV9|TRBD1|TRBJ2-5
TGTGCCAGCAGCCTATCGGGACAGGGAAAAGAGACCCAGTACTTC
CASSLSGQGKETQYF
>.|TRBV5-5|TRBD2|TRBJ2-1
TGTGCCAGCAGCTTGGTAGGGGCGGGAGGCTCCTACAATGAGCAGTTCTTC
CASSLVGAGGSYNEQFF
>once|TRBV19|.|TRBJ2-7
TGTGCCAGTAGTAGAGCGACTAGCTCCTACGAGCAGTACTTC
CASSRATSSYEQYF
>.|TRBV5-1|TRBD1|TRBJ1-4
TGCGCCAGCAGCCCAGGACAGGGCGATGAAAAACTGTTTTTT
CASSPGQGDEKLFF
>.|TRBV5-6|.|TRBJ1-4
TGTGCCAGCAGCCCCTTTCCGGAGTCAAGTGAAAAACTGTTTTTT
CASSPFPESSEKLFF
>.|TRBV20-1|TRBD2|TRBJ2-1
TGCAGTGCTAGTGAAGCGGGAGGCTACAATGAGCAGTTCTTC
CSASEAGGYNEQFF
>.|TRBV15|.|TRBJ2-7
TGTGCCACCAGCAGAATCCTGGGGCAGGCGGAAGATACCTACGAGCAGTACTTC
CATSRILGQAEDTYEQYF
>few|TRBV9|.|TRBJ1-6
TGTGCCAGCAGCGTAGGAGAATCTTCACCCCTCCACTTT
CASSVGESSPLHF
>many|TRBV12-3/TRBV12-4|.|TRBJ2-7
TGTGCCAGCAGTTTACTACCCTACTACGAGCAGTACTTC
CASSLLPYYEQYF
>.|TRBV14|.|TRBJ2-6
TGTGCCAGCAGCCTGGACTTTGGGGCCAACGTCCTGACTTTC
CASSLDFGANVLTF
>once|TRBV9|.|TRBJ2-1
TGTGCCAGCAGCGTAGACGGGAAGACCTACAATGAGCAGTTCTTC
CASSVDGKTYNEQFF
>.|TRBV7-2|TRBD2|TRBJ2-7
TGTGCCAGCAGCTTCGGTGGGAGGGCCTACGAGCAGTACTTC
CASSFGGRAYEQYF
>.|TRBV18|.|TRBJ1-1
TGTGCCAGCTCATCTCGACTGGAGACTGAAGCTTTCTTT
CASSSRLETEAFF
>few|TRBV6-6|.|TRBJ2-3
TGTGCCAGCAGCCCGGCAGGGTTGAGCACAGATACGCAGTATTTT
CASSPAGLSTDTQYF
>.|TRBV28|TRBD1|TRBJ1-5
TGTGCCAGCAGTTTGCCGGGACAGGCTCTCAATCAGCCCCAGCATTTT
CASSLPGQALNQPQHF
>.|TRBV10-2|.|TRBJ1-5
TGCGCCAGCAGGGTTGGTGCAGGGGCAGGTCAGCCCCAGCATTTT
CASRVGAGAGQPQHF
>.|TRBV29-1|.|TRBJ2-1
TGCAGCGTTGAAGTAGGGGTAATAGGGTTCAATGAGCAGTTCTTC
CSVEVGVIGFNEQFF
>.|TRBV19|.|TRBJ2-4
TGTGCCAGTAGTATGACACCGTCGGGGAACATTCAGTACTTC
CASSMTPSGNIQYF
>.|TRBV5-1|TRBD1|TRBJ2-7
TGCGCCAGCAGCTTGAGGGCGGGACAGGGAACCGAGCAGTACTTC
CASSLRAGQGTEQYF
>few|TRBV20-1|.|TRBJ1-2
TGCAGTGCTTCGGGAAGCTATGGCTACACCTTC
CSASGSYGYTF
>.|TRBV7-6|.|TRBJ1-5
TGTGCCAGCAGCTTTCTGGGGGCTGGTCAGCCCCAGCATTTT
CASSFLGAGQPQHF
>.|TRBV19|.|TRBJ2-5
TGTGCCAGTAGTATGGAGGAGACCCAGTACTTC
CASSMEETQYF
>.|TRBV5-1|.|TRBJ2-2
TGCGCCAGCAGCTTGGGCGACAGGAACACCGGGGAGCTGTTTTTT
CASSLGDRNTGELFF
>medium-sized|TRBV28|.|TRBJ2-2
TGTGCCACCGACCAGGGCAGGCCGGGCACCGGGGAGCTGTTTTTT
CATDQGRPGTGELFF
>.|TRBV9|.|TRBJ1-5
TGTGCCAGCAGCGCCCAACCGGGGGATCAGCCCCAGCATTTT
CASSAQPGDQPQHF
>.|TRBV7-6|TRBD1|TRBJ1-2
TGTGCCAGCAGCTTAGGAGGACAGGGTAACTATGGCTACACCTTC
CASSLGGQGNYGYTF
>.|TRBV19|.|TRBJ2-1
TGTGCCAGCAACCGGGACTACAATGAGCAGTTCTTC
CASNRDYNEQFF
>.|TRBV6-1|.|TRBJ1-5
TGTGCCAGCAGTGAAGCGCTTCGGGGTGTCCAGCCCCAGCATTTT
CASSEALRGVQPQHF
>.|TRBV18|.|TRBJ1-3
TGTGCCAGCTCGCGAATAGAAAGAAACACCATATATTTT
CASSRIERNTIYF
>once|TRBV11-2|.|TRBJ1-6
TGTGCCAGCAGCTTCGACTCGGCAAATTCACCCCTCCACTTT
CASSFDSANSPLHF
>.|TRBV6-5|TRBD1|TRBJ2-7
TGTGCCAGCAGGGTGAAGTGGGACAGCTACGAGCAGTACTTC
CASRVKWDSYEQYF
>.|TRBV13|TRBD2|TRBJ2-5
TGTGCCAGCAGCTCCCGAGGGACTAGCAAAGAGACCCAGTACTTC
CASSSRGTSKETQYF
>.|TRBV29-1|TRBD2|TRBJ2-1
TGCAGCCCCAGGGTACTAGCGGGTTACAATGAGCAGTTCTTC
CSPRVLAGYNEQFF
>.|TRBV7-2|.|TRBJ1-2
TGTGCCAGCAGCTTAGCGGCCACCGCCAACTATGGCTACACCTTC
CASSLAATANYGYTF
>.|TRBV3-1/TRBV3-2|.|TRBJ2-2
TGTGCCAGCAGCCATTACAGGGGGGGGAGGTACGAAAACACCGGGGAGCTGTTTTTT
CASSHYRGGRYENTGELFF
>.|TRBV11-2|.|TRBJ2-3
TGTGCCAGCAGCTTAGAACGGGAGCCCACAGATACGCAGTATTTT
CASSLEREPTDTQYF
>.|TRBV30|.|TRBJ1-5
TGTGCCTGGAGTGTACATGGGCCTACGAATCAGCCCCAGCATTTT
CAWSVHGPTNQPQHF
>.|TRBV5-1|.|TRBJ1-2
TGCGCCAGCAGCGACGGGACATCTGATGGCTACACCTTC
CASSDGTSDGYTF
>.|TRBV6-1|.|TRBJ1-2
TGTGCCAGCAGTGAAGGGCCCAACTATGGCTACACCTTC
CASSEGPNYGYTF
>.|TRBV6-5|.|TRBJ2-3
TGTGCCAGCACTCCGTCACTCACAGATACGCAGTATTTT
CASTPSLTDTQYF
>.|TRBV27|.|TRBJ2-2
TGTGCCAGCAGTCAAAGACAGGCGATGGGCCTCACCGGGGAGCTGTTTTTT
CASSQRQAMGLTGELFF
>.|TRBV24-1|TRBD1|TRBJ2-5
TGTGCCACCAGTGACCGTCGTGCCCCGGGACAGGGCTACGAGACCCAGTACTTC
CATSDRRAPGQGYETQYF
>few|TRBV12-3/TRBV12-4|.|TRBJ1-2
TGTGCCAGCAGCAGAGGGAGTTATGGCTACACCTTC
CASSRGSYGYTF
>few|TRBV10-3|TRBD1|TRBJ1-1
TGTGCCGCTCTCAAGGATGGACAGGTCACTGAAGCTTTCTTT
CAALKDGQVTEAFF
>.|TRBV6-5|TRBD1|TRBJ1-3
TGTGCCAGCAGGTTAAAGGGGGCGGAAGGAAACACCATATATTTT
CASRLKGAEGNTIYF
>.|TRBV7-9|.|TRBJ1-6
TGTGCCAGCGGAGGACTATCGACATATAATTCACCCCTCCACTTT
CASGGLSTYNSPLHF
>.|TRBV24-1|TRBD1|TRBJ2-7
TGTGCCACCAGTGGTGGGACAGCCGAGCAGTACTTC
CATSGGTAEQYF
>.|TRBV19|TRBD2|TRBJ2-1
TGTGCCAGCCGGGACTACTCGGATGAGCAGTTCTTC
CASRDYSDEQFF
>.|TRBV6-1|TRBD1|TRBJ1-4
TGTGCCAGCAATGAAGACAGGGCGAGAGAAAAACTGTTTTTT
CASNEDRAREKLFF
>.|TRBV10-3|.|TRBJ1-1
TGTGCCATCAGTGACCAGGGAGGCTTCACTGAAGCTTTCTTT
CAISDQGGFTEAFF
>.|TRBV5-1|.|TRBJ1-1
TGCGCCAGCAGCCCGGCGGGGGGGACTATGAACACTGAAGCTTTCTTT
CASSPAGGTMNTEAFF
>.|TRBV9|.|TRBJ2-3
TGTGCCAGCAGCTTAACTACGAAGGTCTTGACAGATACGCAGTATTTT
CASSLTTKVLTDTQYF
>.|TRBV9|TRBD1|TRBJ2-7
TGTGCCAGCAGCGTAAGGCCAGGGGGCGAGCAGTACTTC
CASSVRPGGEQYF
>.|TRBV19|TRBD1|TRBJ2-6
TGTGCCAGTTCCCAAGGACAGGGGCGGGATAGGGCCAACGTCCTGACTTTC
CASSQGQGRDRANVLTF
>.|TRBV15|.|TRBJ2-5
TGTGCCACCAGCAGGAGAGGCGGGTGGGAGACCCAGTACTTC
CATSRRGGWETQYF
>.|TRBV5-1|TRBD1|TRBJ2-5
TGCGCCAGCAGCGACCGGGACAGGGGGCGGGAGACCCAGTACTTC
CASSDRDRGRETQYF
>.|TRBV7-2|.|TRBJ1-1
TGTGCCAGCAGTAACAGGCTACGGGACACTGAAGCTTTCTTT
CASSNRLRDTEAFF